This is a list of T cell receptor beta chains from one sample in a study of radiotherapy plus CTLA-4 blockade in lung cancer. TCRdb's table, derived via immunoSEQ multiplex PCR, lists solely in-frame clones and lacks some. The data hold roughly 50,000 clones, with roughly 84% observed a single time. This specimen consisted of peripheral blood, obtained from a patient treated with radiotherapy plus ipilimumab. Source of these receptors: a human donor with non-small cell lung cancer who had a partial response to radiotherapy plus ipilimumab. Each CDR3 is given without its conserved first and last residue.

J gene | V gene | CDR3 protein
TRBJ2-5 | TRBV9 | ASSPSQGRQETQY
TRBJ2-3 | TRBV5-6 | ASSLRTSGGSTDTQY
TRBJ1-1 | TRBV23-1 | ASRRQRVNTEAF
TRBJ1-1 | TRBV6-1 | ASSEALGRMNTEAF
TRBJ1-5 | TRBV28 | ASSWDRGLAAQH
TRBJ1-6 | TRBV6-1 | ASSEPGTGSSPLH
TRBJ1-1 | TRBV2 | ASSKGQGAIFPEAF
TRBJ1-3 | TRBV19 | ASGESGNFGNTIY
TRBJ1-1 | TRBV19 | ASFLTGSTEAF
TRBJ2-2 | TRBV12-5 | ASGLGQGSSGELF
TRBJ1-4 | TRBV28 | ASSLPGEKLF
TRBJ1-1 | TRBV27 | ASKVRGLTEAF
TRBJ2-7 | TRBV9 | ASSVDGGDYYEQY